This T cell receptor beta chain comes out of a study of blood T cells in healthy people across ages. Whole-study context: Template switching caught about one barcoded beta molecule for each two T cells. General study results and limits: Investigators treated diversity estimates from one million T cells as underestimates.

Remarks on this clonotype: Antigen: not known.

The J segment lost 4 bases and the V segment lost 4 bases, leaving 2 bases of the junction unmatched. The CDR3 runs 13 residues. CDR1 is MNHNY, CDR2 SVGAGI, per germline (reference sequence). With a J-beta primer mix and a sample-barcoded 5' primer, a second PCR ran 7 to 11 cycles. TCRdb re-called the 5' RACE reads with MiXCR, one entry per CDR3 protein. Of 1.6 million or so distinct CDR3 sequences in the sample, roughly a third were seen once. The TCR sequence derives from a woman in her twenties or thirties in good health. The V and J genes are TRBV6-6 and TRBJ1-1, with 8 positions matching TRBD1. Specimen: blood. Here the CDR3 DNA reads TGTGCCAGCAGTTGGGACAGGCTCACTGAAGCTTTCTTT. It specifies CASSWDRLTEAFF.